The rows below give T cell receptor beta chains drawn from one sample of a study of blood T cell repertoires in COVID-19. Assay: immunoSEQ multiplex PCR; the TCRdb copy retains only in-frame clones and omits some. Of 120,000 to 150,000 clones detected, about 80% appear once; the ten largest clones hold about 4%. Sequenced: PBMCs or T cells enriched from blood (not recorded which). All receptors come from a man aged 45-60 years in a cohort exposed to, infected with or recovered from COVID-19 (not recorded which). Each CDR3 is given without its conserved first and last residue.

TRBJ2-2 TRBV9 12 ASRGLAGAGELF
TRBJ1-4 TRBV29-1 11 SVKTGRVEKLF
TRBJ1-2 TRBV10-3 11 AISDGANYGYT
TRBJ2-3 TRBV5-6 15 ASRMGQGWLVTDTQY
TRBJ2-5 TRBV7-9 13 ASSLGQGLGETQY
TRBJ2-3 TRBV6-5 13 ASTRPTDLTDTQY
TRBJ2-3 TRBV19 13 ASSIDPRGTDTQY
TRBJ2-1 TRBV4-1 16 ASSQEEGGPSSYNEQF
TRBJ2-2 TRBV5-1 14 ASSVRTSGMAGELF
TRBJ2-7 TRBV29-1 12 SVEDGRSSYEQY
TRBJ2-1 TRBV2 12 ASRRLAGVNEQF
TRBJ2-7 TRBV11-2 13 ASSLVALAGYEQY
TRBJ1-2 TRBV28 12 ASSLGAGLYGYT
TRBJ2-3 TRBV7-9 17 ASSLSGTSGRAGTDTQY